The 20 T cell receptor beta chains presented below share a single source sample, sequenced in a study of blood T cell repertoires in COVID-19. Profiling relied on immunoSEQ multiplex PCR, and the TCRdb table lists in-frame clones only, not all of them. The data contain roughly 250,000 clones, roughly nine tenths of them singletons. The specimen was PBMCs or T cells enriched from blood (not recorded which). These receptors were collected from a woman aged 30 to 39 with acute COVID-19.

DNA of the CDR3: TGTGCCAGCAGTGTTCAGCCGACGGAGAGAGAAAAACTGTTTTTT. Translated, it gives CASSVQPTEREKLFF. The chain carries TRBV2 and TRBJ1-4; D ambiguous. Germline V gene lookup returns CDR1 SNHLY and CDR2 FYNNEI. Trimming took off 4 bases at V and 8 bases at J, with 17 bases between the two ends. CDR3 length: 15 amino acids.

V gene TRBV2 combines with J gene TRBJ1-1, with D unresolved. The CDR3 is 13 amino acids. V gave up 8 bases and J gave up 0 bases, with 10 bases separating them. Germline values: CDR1 SNHLY, CDR2 FYNNEI. CDR3 in amino acids: CASQGRMNTEAFF. In DNA form, the CDR3 reads TGTGCCAGCCAAGGGAGGATGAACACTGAAGCTTTCTTT.

This chain's CDR3 is CASSQQGAGYSPLHF. For the CDR3, the DNA is TGTGCCAGCAGTCAACAGGGGGCAGGGTATTCACCCCTCCACTTT. V usage is TRBV6-5 and J usage is TRBJ1-6, with 9 positions matching TRBD1. This CDR3 region has 15 residues. Germline CDR1 is MNHEY and CDR2 is SVGAGI. With 5 bases clipped from V and 8 bases from J, the junction kept 7 bases outside the gene matches.

This chain joins TRBV27 and TRBJ2-3; 13 bases align to TRBD2. Germline trimming cut 5 bases from V and 4 bases from J; bases unmatched to any gene: 6. The germline CDR1 and CDR2 sequences are MNHEY and SMNVEV (reference sequence). The CDR3 sequence is 16 residues long. CDR3: CASSHGTSGIADTQYF. CDR3 nucleotides: TGTGCCAGCAGTCACGGGACTAGCGGGATCGCAGATACGCAGTATTTT.

This chain joins TRBV28 and TRBJ2-5; TRBD2 agrees at 8 bases. This CDR3 spans 14 amino acids. Germline values: CDR1 MDHEN, CDR2 SYDVKM. The ends lost 2 bases at V and 5 bases at J; junction bases unmatched: 4. The CDR3 nucleotides are TGTGCCAGCAGTTTAGCGGGAGGCCGTGAGACCCAGTACTTC. It is translated as CASSLAGGRETQYF. Combining the CDR3 with reference TRBV28 and TRBJ2-5 gives the whole variable domain DVKVTQSSRYLVKRTGEKVFLECVQDMDHENMFWYRQDPGLGLRLIYFSYDVKMKEKGDIPEGYSVSREKKERFSLILESASTNQTSMYLCASSLAGGRETQYFGPGTRLLVL.

This chain uses TRBV2 with TRBJ2-1; perhaps TRBD1 as D (5 bases). V lost 7 bases, J lost 0 bases, and 16 bases lay in between. The germline gives CDR1 SNHLY, CDR2 FYNNEI. This CDR3 comprises 16 residues. The CDR3 loop reads CASTPRQQSSYNEQFF. CDR3 coding DNA: TGTGCCAGCACTCCTCGACAGCAGAGCTCCTACAATGAGCAGTTCTTC. Full variable domain (missing parts from reference TRBV2 and TRBJ2-1): EPEVTQTPSHQVTQMGQEVILRCVPISNHLYFYWYRQILGQKVEFLVSFYNNEISEKSEIFDDQFSVERPDGSNFTLKIRSTKLEDSAMYFCASTPRQQSSYNEQFFGPGTRLTVL.

V and J are TRBV19 and TRBJ1-5; 7 positions match TRBD1. CDR1 and CDR2 from the germline V gene are LNHDA and SQIVND (reference sequence). The CDR3 loop spans 14 amino acids. The V gene end was trimmed by 5 bases and the J gene end by 4 bases; junction bases not matched to a gene: 5. Written as DNA, the CDR3 is TGTGCCAGTAGTGTCGACAGGGTTAATCAGCCCCAGCATTTT. Its translation is CASSVDRVNQPQHF.

The CDR3 DNA reads TGTGCCAGCAGCTTAGTGGTGCTGCGGGCTACAACCCTGTACAATGAGCAGTTCTTC. Its translation is CASSLVVLRATTLYNEQFF. This rearrangement joins TRBV7-8 to TRBJ2-1, with TRBD2 as a possible D gene (5 bases). Trimming removed 1 base at V and 4 bases at J, with 23 bases between. The germline gives CDR1 SGHVS, CDR2 FQNEAQ. The CDR3 spans 19 residues.

The chain joins TRBV19 to TRBJ2-2; 11 bases agree with TRBD1. V was pared by 11 bases and J by 7 bases, with 9 bases of the junction left unmatched. Germline values: CDR1 LNHDA, CDR2 SQIVND (reference sequence). The CDR3 covers 14 residues. The CDR3 bases are TGTGCCTCCACAAGGGACAGGGGGGTCGGGGAGCTGTTTTTT. Protein: CASTRDRGVGELFF.

The CDR3 nucleotides are TGTGCCAGCAGCCAAGAGCTATACAGAAGACAGGGATTTGAAGCTTTCTTT. This sequence encodes CASSQELYRRQGFEAFF. The chain has TRBV4-2 and TRBJ1-1; 7 bases are shared with TRBD1. In germline, CDR1 is LGHNA, CDR2 YNFKEQ. The CDR3 is made up of 17 amino acids. J was trimmed by 7 bases and V by 0 bases; bases with no gene match: 14.

The rearrangement joins TRBV5-4 to TRBJ2-1, with 8 bases matching TRBD2. The CDR3 totals 16 residues. The germline V gene has CDR1 SGHNT and CDR2 YYREEE (reference sequence). V dropped 3 bases and J dropped 2; count of bases not matched to a gene: 7. The CDR3 sequence is CASSSVGGATYNEQFF. CDR3 bases: TGTGCCAGCAGCTCCGTCGGGGGGGCCACCTACAATGAGCAGTTCTTC.

CDR3 coding DNA: TGTGCCAGTAGTATAGATACGGGGTCCTACGAGCAGTACTTC. Translation gives CASSIDTGSYEQYF. V usage is TRBV19 and J usage is TRBJ2-7; possibly TRBD2 for D (5 bases). The V gene lost 0 bases and the J gene lost 1 base, with 7 bases spanning the gap. CDR1 and CDR2 (germline): LNHDA, SQIVND (reference sequence). This CDR3 has 14 amino acids.

This clone appeared a few times. The chain is built from TRBV6-2 or TRBV6-3 and TRBJ2-7, with 8 bases matching TRBD2. Germline CDR1 MNHEY, CDR2 SVGEGT. V was clipped by 2 bases and J by 0 bases; unmatched bases: 15. The CDR3 length is 19 residues. The CDR3 sequence is CASSYPLPPRGGSSYEQYF. Written as DNA, the CDR3 is TGTGCCAGCAGTTACCCCCTTCCCCCCCGCGGGGGGAGCTCCTACGAGCAGTACTTC.

V gene TRBV4-2 combines with J gene TRBJ1-2; 8 positions agree with TRBD1. This CDR3 is built from 16 residues. V dropped 0 bases and J dropped 5; count of bases not matched to a gene: 8. CDR1 and CDR2 (germline): LGHNA, YNFKEQ. The CDR3 loop is CASSQERTGSGYGYTF. The CDR3 DNA follows: TGTGCCAGCAGCCAAGAAAGGACAGGGAGCGGGTATGGCTACACCTTC.

The genes are TRBV19 and TRBJ2-7, with TRBD1 as a possible D gene (5 bases). CDR3 length equals 15 residues. Germline V CDR1 and CDR2: LNHDA, SQIVND (reference sequence). V lost 2 bases and J 1 base, leaving 12 bases between the germline ends. Here the CDR3 DNA reads TGTGCCAGTAGTATAATGGCGACAGATTCCTACGAGCAGTACTTC. Translating gives CASSIMATDSYEQYF.

This chain uses TRBV19 with TRBJ1-2, with TRBD1 matching 7 bases. This CDR3 is 14 amino acids long. Losses at the gene ends were 5 bases for V and 4 bases for J; bases not matched to a gene: 7. The germline gives CDR1 LNHDA, CDR2 SQIVND (reference sequence). The CDR3 nucleotides read TGTGCCAGTAGTCCTCAGGGGGGTAGCTATGGCTACACCTTC. It encodes CASSPQGGSYGYTF.

For this clone: The identical CDR3 is also encoded by other nucleotide sequences in the sample. The gene calls are TRBV5-1 and TRBJ2-7; a weak D match, TRBD1 (5 bases). The CDR3 has 13 residues. Germline V lookup: CDR1 SGHRS, CDR2 YFSETQ. V was trimmed by 0 bases and J by 1 base, leaving 5 bases between them. This CDR3 reads CASSLGQSYEQYF. In DNA form, the CDR3 reads TGCGCCAGCAGCTTGGGACAGTCCTACGAGCAGTACTTC.

The chain carries TRBV7-9 and TRBJ2-7, with TRBD2 as a possible D gene (6 bases). The CDR3 runs to 15 residues. Trimming took 2 bases from V and 0 from J, leaving 11 bases between them. Germline V lookup: CDR1 SEHNR, CDR2 FQNEAQ (reference sequence). The CDR3 coding sequence is TGTGCCAGCAGCTTAAACGGCGGGGACTCCTACGAGCAGTACTTC. Residues: CASSLNGGDSYEQYF. The full variable domain, in which reference TRBV7-9 and TRBJ2-7 provide the parts outside the CDR3, is DTGVSQNPRHKITKRGQNVTFRCDPISEHNRLYWYRQTLGQGPEFLTYFQNEAQLEKSRLLSDRFSAERPKGSFSTLEIQRTEQGDSAMYLCASSLNGGDSYEQYFGPGTRLTVT.

This clone was observed a few times. This chain connects TRBV2 to TRBJ1-4; maybe TRBD1 (5 bases). This CDR3 contains 16 residues. Germline lookup yields CDR1 SNHLY and CDR2 FYNNEI. V dropped 3 bases and J dropped 0 bases, with 11 bases sitting between them. CDR3 nucleotides: TGTGCCAGCAGTGAGCGACAGCTAGCAACTAATGAAAAACTGTTTTTT. It encodes CASSERQLATNEKLFF.

The gene calls are TRBV7-2 and TRBJ2-3; 9 bases line up with TRBD2. This CDR3 region has 16 residues. After removal of 6 bases from V and 3 bases from J, the junction contained 10 bases not matched to a gene. Germline CDR1 is SGHTA and CDR2 is FQGNSA. Here the CDR3 reads CASRAIAGASTDTQYF. In DNA, the CDR3 is TGTGCCAGCAGGGCTATAGCGGGAGCGTCTACAGATACGCAGTATTTT.